Ten or more counts support the clone carrying this TCR gamma chain. A far bigger clonotype differs at one base, so this is likely a read error. This CDR3 is also generated by other DNA sequences in the sample. Germline CDR1 and CDR2: VTNTFY and YDVSTARD (reference sequence). The CDR3 runs to 15 residues. The data are from a study of γδ T cells in repeated Plasmodium falciparum infection. Bulk repertoires came from Vgamma9/Vdelta2+ or Vdelta2-negative gammadelta T cells flow-sorted from PBMC. TCRdb reanalyzed the multiplex PCR reads using CATT. The table lists more than 12,000 gamma-chain clones, 1.6% of them singletons.

This sequence joins TRGV3 and TRGJ1 or TRGJ2. Sequences were obtained from gamma-delta T cells from blood. This TCR was sampled from a pool of human donors (malaria-infected and uninfected, not separated). Here the CDR3 reads CATWDRQGNYYKKLF. The CDR3 DNA follows: TGTGCCACTTGGGACAGGCAGGGGAATTATTATAAGAAACTCTTT.